The 32 T cell receptor beta chains below all came from one sample that was sequenced in a study of control samples from healthy donors and cancer patients. The assay was immunoSEQ multiplex PCR, and TCRdb's table has in-frame clones only and misses some. There are some 150,000 clones in the sample; 94% occur only once, and about an eighth lies in the top ten. Sequencing input: blood. The receptor source for this set is a man aged 35 to 55 in good health.

The J gene is TRBJ2-2, the V gene TRBV6-1, with D maybe TRBD1 (7 bases). V was cut by 1 base and J by 1 base, with 13 bases left in between. CDR3 size: 17 residues. Germline V CDR1 and CDR2: MNHNS, SASEGT. CDR3 region: CASSEGAGTVNTGELFF. For the CDR3, the DNA is TGTGCCAGCAGTGAAGGGGCGGGGACAGTGAACACCGGGGAGCTGTTTTTT.

CDR3 region: CASSPPGAPGANVLTF. The DNA of the CDR3 is TGTGCCAGCAGCCCCCCGGGGGCTCCGGGGGCCAACGTCCTGACTTTC. The gene calls are TRBV5-6 and TRBJ2-6; D might be TRBD1 or TRBD2, each matching 6 bases. This CDR3 is built from 16 residues. The ends were cut back, 4 bases at V and 4 bases at J, with 15 bases in the middle. The germline V gene has CDR1 SGHDT and CDR2 YYEEEE.

V gene TRBV3-1 (or the pseudogene TRBV3-2) combines with J gene TRBJ2-2; possible D gene TRBD2, 6 bases. Trimming pared 0 bases from V and 5 bases from J, leaving 19 bases between. The CDR3 spans 18 residues. Germline CDR1 LGHDT, CDR2 YNNKEL (reference sequence). The CDR3 protein is CASSQEAPGLVWTGELFF. As DNA, the CDR3 is TGTGCCAGCAGCCAAGAGGCTCCGGGACTTGTGTGGACCGGGGAGCTGTTTTTT.

V and J are TRBV6-6 and TRBJ1-2, with TRBD1 identical over 7 bases. The CDR3 loop spans 16 amino acids. Germline V gives CDR1 MNHNY, CDR2 SVGAGI (reference sequence). After removal of 5 bases from V and 5 bases from J, the junction contained 14 bases not matched to a gene. CDR3 bases: TGTGCCAGCAGTCGAATCGGGACAGCGGAGTTATATGGCTACACCTTC. It yields the protein CASSRIGTAELYGYTF.

This clone was detected only once. This rearrangement joins TRBV6-2 or TRBV6-3 to TRBJ2-3; TRBD2 aligns across 12 bases. Per the germline V gene, CDR1 is MNHEY and CDR2 is SVGEGT. Trimming removed 2 bases from V and 5 bases from J; junction bases left unmatched: 5. This CDR3 is 16 amino acids long. The CDR3 here is CASSYELAGGEDTQYF. CDR3 coding DNA: TGTGCCAGCAGTTACGAGCTAGCGGGGGGGGAAGATACGCAGTATTTT.

This clone was recorded once. The chain couples TRBV7-3 to TRBJ2-7, with TRBD1 matching 7 bases. CDR3 length: 13 amino acids. With 6 bases clipped from V and 3 bases from J, the junction kept 5 bases outside the gene matches. Germline CDR1 is SGHTA and CDR2 is FQGTGA. CDR3 in DNA: TGTGCCAGCAGTTACGGACAGGACTACGAGCAGTACTTC. The encoded protein is CASSYGQDYEQYF.

The V and J genes are TRBV6-4 and TRBJ2-1; D may correspond to TRBD1 or TRBD2 (5 bases each). The CDR3 is 15 residues long. CDR1 and CDR2 from the germline V gene are MRHNA and SNTAGT. Trimming shortened V by 6 bases and J by 5 bases, and 17 bases separated the two germline ends. CDR3 bases: TGTGCCAGCAGCCCCGACGAGGGGCCACACAATGAGCAGTTCTTC. Its protein product is CASSPDEGPHNEQFF.

The chain recombines TRBV19 with TRBJ1-1, with 11 positions matching TRBD1. The CDR3 is 16 amino acids. J gave up 4 bases and V 5 bases, and 9 bases lay outside the gene matches. CDR1 is LNHDA, CDR2 SQIVND, per germline (reference sequence). The CDR3 sequence: CASSPFPGTGGTEAFF. The CDR3 bases are TGTGCCAGTAGTCCATTCCCCGGGACAGGGGGCACTGAAGCTTTCTTT.

The chain carries TRBV7-9 and TRBJ1-1; 7 bases line up with TRBD1. CDR1 and CDR2 from the germline V gene are SEHNR and FQNEAQ (reference sequence). The CDR3 totals 11 residues. V shed 6 bases and J 7 bases; nucleotides not matched to a gene: 2. The CDR3 DNA follows: TGTGCCAGCAGGACAGGGCTTGAAGCTTTCTTT. Translation: CASRTGLEAFF.

The chain recombines TRBV4-2 with TRBJ1-1; no definite D call. The CDR3 covers 13 residues. Trimming left V 0 bases short and J 7 bases short, with 9 bases between. CDR1 is LGHNA and CDR2 is YNFKEQ in the germline V gene. Here the CDR3 DNA reads TGTGCCAGCAGCCAAGATATGGACGGTGAAGCTTTCTTT. It translates to CASSQDMDGEAFF.

The chain couples TRBV6-1 to TRBJ2-7; 11 bases fit TRBD1. In germline, CDR1 is MNHNS, CDR2 SASEGT. The CDR3 sequence is 15 residues long. V trimming: 1 base; J trimming: 4 bases; junction bases outside the gene matches: 3. CDR3 amino acids: CASSEGTGGYYEQYF. CDR3 DNA: TGTGCCAGCAGTGAAGGGACAGGGGGCTATTACGAGCAGTACTTC.

J is TRBJ1-1 and V is TRBV7-2, with D uncertain. Looked up from germline, CDR1 is SGHTA and CDR2 is FQGNSA. This CDR3 region has 15 residues. V was shortened by 1 base and J by 6 bases, with 15 bases between the two germline ends. The CDR3 coding sequence is TGTGCCAGCAGCTTAGACCGGCCCAAACTCCCTGAAGCTTTCTTT. Its translation: CASSLDRPKLPEAFF.

This clone occurred a few times. The chain combines TRBV13 with TRBJ2-1; TRBD1 agrees at 10 bases. The CDR3 is 15 amino acids. V dropped 4 bases and J dropped 3; count of bases not matched to a gene: 3. Germline assignment: CDR1 PRHDT and CDR2 FYEKMQ (reference sequence). CDR3 amino acids: CASSWTGGNYNEQFF. DNA of the CDR3: TGTGCCAGCAGCTGGACAGGGGGGAACTACAATGAGCAGTTCTTC.

This chain joins TRBV18 and TRBJ1-1; D gene uncertain. The CDR3 loop spans 13 amino acids. Germline V CDR1 and CDR2: KGHSH, LQKENI. V lost 1 base, J lost 6 bases, and 9 bases lay in between. CDR3 residues: CASSPQGRPEAFF. The CDR3 DNA reads TGTGCCAGCTCACCACAGGGTAGGCCTGAAGCTTTCTTT.

The V call is TRBV11-2, the J call TRBJ2-7; 7 nucleotides line up with TRBD1. Germline CDR1 and CDR2: SGHAT and FQNNGV. CDR3 length equals 14 residues. Losses at the gene ends were 4 bases for V and 2 bases for J; bases not matched to a gene: 5. CDR3 amino acids: CASSSIGQAYEQYF. CDR3 DNA: TGTGCCAGCAGCTCGATCGGACAGGCCTACGAGCAGTACTTC.

The chain links TRBV2 to TRBJ1-2, with D possibly matching TRBD1 (5 bases). V was pared by 6 bases and J by 0 bases, with 20 bases between. The germline V gene has CDR1 SNHLY and CDR2 FYNNEI. This CDR3 has 17 amino acids. The CDR3 nucleotides are TGTGCCAGCAGCCTCAATTCTATACAGGAATCTAACTATGGCTACACCTTC. This translates into CASSLNSIQESNYGYTF.

The rearrangement joins TRBV6-6 to TRBJ1-3; D is unclear. The V end lost 5 bases, the J end lost 0 bases, and 17 bases lay between the germline ends. Germline V CDR1 and CDR2: MNHNY, SVGAGI (reference sequence). The CDR3 totals 17 residues. The CDR3 sequence: CASSRGPQLFSGNTIYF. Here the CDR3 DNA reads TGTGCCAGCAGTCGAGGACCCCAACTTTTCTCTGGAAACACCATATATTTT.

This chain uses TRBV5-1 with TRBJ1-6; D unresolved. Germline loops: CDR1 SGHRS, CDR2 YFSETQ. Trimming took 4 bases from V and 4 from J, leaving 15 bases between them. CDR3 length: 16 amino acids. CDR3 residues: CASSISPWEYNSPLHF. The CDR3, as DNA: TGCGCCAGCAGCATAAGCCCTTGGGAGTATAATTCACCCCTCCACTTT.

This chain links TRBV4-2 with TRBJ1-4, with D perhaps matching TRBD1 (6 bases). The CDR3 extends over 15 amino acids. V was clipped by 4 bases and J by 7 bases, with 16 bases between them. Germline CDR1 LGHNA, CDR2 YNFKEQ. This chain's CDR3 is CASSLGNRESEKLFF. The CDR3 nucleotides are TGTGCCAGCAGCCTTGGGAACAGGGAGAGTGAAAAACTGTTTTTT.

The genes are TRBV30 and TRBJ2-5, with TRBD2 matching 10 bases. V was pared by 2 bases and J by 2 bases, with 2 bases of the junction left unmatched. This CDR3 is built from 14 residues. In germline, CDR1 is GTSNPN, CDR2 SVGIG (reference sequence). The CDR3 nucleotides are TGTGCCTGGAGTAAAGCGGGAGGGCAAGAGACCCAGTACTTC. This codes for CAWSKAGGQETQYF.

The CDR3 nucleotides are TGTGCCAGCAGTGCCGCGGTAGCGGGAGGGTGGGAGACCCAGTACTTC. Protein product: CASSAAVAGGWETQYF. The chain links TRBV7-2 to TRBJ2-5; 11 bases map to TRBD2. The V and J ends lost 6 bases and 5 bases, in that order; junction bases with no gene match: 11. Germline values: CDR1 SGHTA, CDR2 FQGNSA. CDR3 length: 16 residues.

This chain links TRBV4-2 with TRBJ1-5; the D gene is possibly TRBD1 (6 bases). The length of the CDR3 is 15 residues. Trimming pared 1 base from V and 0 bases from J, leaving 7 bases between. Germline values: CDR1 LGHNA, CDR2 YNFKEQ. The CDR3 region is CASSQGQDSNQPQHF. Written as DNA, the CDR3 is TGTGCCAGCAGCCAAGGACAGGATAGCAATCAGCCCCAGCATTTT.

The chain employs TRBV4-3 and TRBJ2-3; no definite D call. The CDR3 is made up of 14 amino acids. Trimming took off 4 bases at V and 8 bases at J, with 16 bases between the two ends. CDR1 LGHNA and CDR2 YSLEER come from the germline V gene. CDR3 in amino acids: CASSPSPNAGTQYF. In DNA, the CDR3 is TGCGCCAGCAGCCCATCTCCTAACGCCGGTACGCAGTATTTT.

This chain links TRBV11-2 with TRBJ2-2; perhaps TRBD2 as D (6 bases). The CDR3 is 16 amino acids. Germline loops: CDR1 SGHAT, CDR2 FQNNGV. V was trimmed by 1 base and J by 2 bases, leaving 11 bases between them. The CDR3 DNA follows: TGTGCCAGCAGCTTAGTGGCGGGGATAAACACCGGGGAGCTGTTTTTT. It specifies CASSLVAGINTGELFF.

The chain is built from TRBV11-2 and TRBJ2-1, with D tentatively TRBD1 or TRBD2 (6 bases each). V lost 1 base and J lost 8, with 12 bases in between. The CDR3 sequence is 14 residues long. From germline, CDR1 is SGHAT and CDR2 FQNNGV. CDR3 region: CASSLVQGRHEQFF. CDR3 sequence (DNA): TGTGCCAGCAGCTTAGTGCAGGGGAGGCATGAGCAGTTCTTC.

The genes are TRBV7-2 and TRBJ1-2; the match to TRBD1 covers 9 bases. Germline CDR1 SGHTA, CDR2 FQGNSA. CDR3 length: 14 residues. Germline trimming cut 7 bases from V and 3 bases from J; bases unmatched to any gene: 6. The CDR3 bases are TGTGCCAGCACCCGGGACAGGGTCGACTATGGCTACACCTTC. Translating it yields CASTRDRVDYGYTF. The whole variable domain, remainder taken from reference TRBV7-2 and TRBJ1-2, is GAGVSQSPSNKVTEKGKDVELRCDPISGHTALYWYRQSLGQGLEFLIYFQGNSAPDKSGLPSDRFSAERTGGSVSTLTIQRTQQEDSAVYLCASTRDRVDYGYTFGSGTRLTVV.

The chain combines TRBV30 with TRBJ2-1, with 12 positions matching TRBD2. V lost 3 bases, J lost 0 bases, and 9 bases stayed unmatched. This CDR3 spans 18 amino acids. Germline V lookup: CDR1 GTSNPN, CDR2 SVGIG (reference sequence). The CDR3 reads CAWSLDRTSGISYNEQFF. CDR3 in DNA: TGTGCCTGGAGCCTAGACCGGACTAGCGGGATCTCCTACAATGAGCAGTTCTTC.

This clone appeared once. The CDR3 sequence: CASSVLWDRGTSPLHF. The CDR3 DNA follows: TGTGCCAGCAGTGTTCTCTGGGACAGGGGGACTTCACCCCTCCACTTT. The gene calls are TRBV2 and TRBJ1-6; 11 bases align to TRBD1. The trim removed 4 bases at V and 9 bases at J, leaving 8 bases unmatched. The germline V gene has CDR1 SNHLY and CDR2 FYNNEI. The CDR3 is 16 amino acids.

V is TRBV3-1 (or the pseudogene TRBV3-2) and J is TRBJ2-3; tentative D call: TRBD2 (6 bases). The ends were cut back, 2 bases at V and 6 bases at J, with 12 bases in the middle. Germline values: CDR1 LGHDT, CDR2 YNNKEL (reference sequence). This CDR3 spans 14 amino acids. CDR3 nucleotides: TGTGCCAGCAGCCAATTGCGGGAACTGGATACGCAGTATTTT. Its translation: CASSQLRELDTQYF.

This chain joins TRBV9 and TRBJ2-5, with D unresolved. V lost 3 bases and J 2 bases, leaving 14 bases between the germline ends. CDR1 SGDLS and CDR2 YYNGEE come from the germline V gene. There are 15 residues in the CDR3. The CDR3 nucleotides read TGTGCCAGCAGCGCGACCGCCGGAACACAAGAGACCCAGTACTTC. Translating it yields CASSATAGTQETQYF.

The chain joins TRBV24-1 to TRBJ2-7, with 9 nucleotides matching TRBD2. The CDR3 length is 15 residues. V was pared by 6 bases and J by 3 bases, with 8 bases of the junction left unmatched. Germline V lookup: CDR1 KGHDR, CDR2 SFDVKD. CDR3 nucleotides: TGTGCCACCAGTTCCCTAGCGGGAAATTACTACGAGCAGTACTTC. Protein product: CATSSLAGNYYEQYF.

The gene calls are TRBV7-8 and TRBJ2-1; TRBD2 agrees at 9 bases. The CDR3 contains 15 residues. CDR1 and CDR2 (germline): SGHVS, FQNEAQ. V gave up 4 bases and J gave up 5 bases; unmatched junction bases: 6. CDR3 in DNA: TGTGCCAGCAGCTCTGGCGGGAGGGCGGACAATGAGCAGTTCTTC. It encodes CASSSGGRADNEQFF.